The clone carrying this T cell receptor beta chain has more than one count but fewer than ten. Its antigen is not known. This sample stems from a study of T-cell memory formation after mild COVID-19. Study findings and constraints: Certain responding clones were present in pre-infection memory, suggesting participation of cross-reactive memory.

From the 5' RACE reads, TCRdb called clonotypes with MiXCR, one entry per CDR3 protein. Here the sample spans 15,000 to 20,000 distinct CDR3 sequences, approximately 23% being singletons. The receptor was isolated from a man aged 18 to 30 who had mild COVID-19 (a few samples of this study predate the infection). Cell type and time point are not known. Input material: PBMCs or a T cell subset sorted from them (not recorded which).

CDR3 sequence: CASSGTGETQYF. The CDR3 region has the DNA TGTGCCAGCAGTGGGACTGGAGAGACCCAGTACTTC. The J gene is TRBJ2-5, the V gene TRBV2; the D gene is possibly TRBD2 (5 bases). The V end lost 4 bases, the J end lost 4 bases, and 7 bases lay between the germline ends. Germline CDR1 is SNHLY and CDR2 is FYNNEI. The CDR3 runs to 12 residues.